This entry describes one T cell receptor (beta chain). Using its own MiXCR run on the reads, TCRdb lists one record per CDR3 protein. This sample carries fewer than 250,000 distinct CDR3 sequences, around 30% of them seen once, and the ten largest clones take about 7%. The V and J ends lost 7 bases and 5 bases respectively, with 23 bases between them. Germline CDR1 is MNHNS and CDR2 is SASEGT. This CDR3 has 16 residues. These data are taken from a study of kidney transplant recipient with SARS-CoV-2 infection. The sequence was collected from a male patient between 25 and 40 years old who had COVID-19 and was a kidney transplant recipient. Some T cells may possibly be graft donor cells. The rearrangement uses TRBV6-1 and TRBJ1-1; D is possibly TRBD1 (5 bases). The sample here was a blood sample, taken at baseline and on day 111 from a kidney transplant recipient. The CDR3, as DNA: TGTGCCAGCAAAATAGGGGCATTGGGGCTGGGAACTGAAGCTTTCTTT. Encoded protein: CASKIGALGLGTEAFF.